Listed here are 2 T cell receptor beta chains from one sample, sequenced in a study of vaccination and CD4 T cells after COVID-19. Treatment denoted: approximately 10-day PBMC culture with coronavirus spike peptide pools or control peptides (ViraFEST assay). The antigens for these receptors are not known. CD4+ T cells that had been cultured provided DNA sequenced with the Oncomine TCR Beta short-read assay. TCRdb called the PCR reads again in MiXCR, with one record for every CDR3 protein. The data hold approximately 17,000 distinct CDR3 sequences, with 50% to 65% observed a single time. The sequenced material came from CD4+ T cells from blood, cultured in vitro. Receptors were obtained from a human donor who had recovered from COVID-19.

This clonotype was seen only a few times. This chain connects TRBV19 to TRBJ1-1, with TRBD1 matching over 9 bases. V lost 10 bases, J lost 1 base, and 7 bases stayed unmatched. Germline-derived CDR1 and CDR2 are LNHDA and SQIVND (reference sequence). CDR3 length equals 14 residues. This CDR3 is CATRDRAGNTEAFF. The CDR3 region has the DNA TGTGCCACTAGGGACAGGGCGGGGAACACTGAAGCTTTCTTT. Full variable domain (outside the CDR3, taken from reference TRBV19 and TRBJ1-1): DGGITQSPKYLFRKEGQNVTLSCEQNLNHDAMYWYRQDPGQGLRLIYYSQIVNDFQKGDIAEGYSVSREKKESFPLTVTSAQKNPTAFYLCATRDRAGNTEAFFGQGTRLTVV.

The chain combines TRBV29-1 with TRBJ1-2; D call uncertain. CDR1 is SQVTM, CDR2 ANQGSEA, per germline. V was cut by 7 bases and J by 2 bases, with 14 bases left in between. This CDR3 is built from 13 residues. The CDR3 protein is CSARIFSNYGYTF. CDR3 bases: TGCAGCGCTCGAATCTTCTCCAACTATGGCTACACCTTC.